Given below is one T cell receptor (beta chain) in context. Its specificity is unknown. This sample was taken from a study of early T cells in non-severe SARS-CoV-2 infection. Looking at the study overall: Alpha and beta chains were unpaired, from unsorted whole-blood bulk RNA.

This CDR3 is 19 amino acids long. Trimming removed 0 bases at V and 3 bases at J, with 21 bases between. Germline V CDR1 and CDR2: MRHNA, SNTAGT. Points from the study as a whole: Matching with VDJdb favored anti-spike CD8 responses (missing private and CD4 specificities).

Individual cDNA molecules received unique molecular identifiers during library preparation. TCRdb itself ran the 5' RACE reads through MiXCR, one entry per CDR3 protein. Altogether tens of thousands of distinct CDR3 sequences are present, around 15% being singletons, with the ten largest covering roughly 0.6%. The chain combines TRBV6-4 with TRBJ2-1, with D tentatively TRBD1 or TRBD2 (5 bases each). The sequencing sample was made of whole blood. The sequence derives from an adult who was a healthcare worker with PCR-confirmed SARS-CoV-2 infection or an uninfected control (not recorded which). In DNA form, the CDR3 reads TGTGCCAGCAGTGACTCGAAAGGGGACGGCGAGTGGTACTACAATGAGCAGTTCTTC. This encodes CASSDSKGDGEWYYNEQFF.